One sample yielded the 11 T cell receptor beta chains listed below, sequenced in a study of T cell responses to AZD1222 COVID-19 vaccine. Measured with immunoSEQ multiplex PCR; TCRdb has only the in-frame clones, and not every one. The sample lists 150,000 to 200,000 clones, about 92% seen once, with about 6.5% in the top ten. Sequenced here: peripheral blood, sampled 28 days after the second AZD1222 dose. These receptors all stem from an adult who received the AZD1222 COVID-19 vaccine.

The chain recombines TRBV7-3 with TRBJ1-1; weak D call: TRBD1 (5 bases). The CDR3 is 13 amino acids. Trimming cost V 5 bases and J 0 bases, with 7 bases left between them. Germline-derived CDR1 and CDR2 are SGHTA and FQGTGA. CDR3 sequence (DNA): TGTGCCAGCAGCCGGGGCATGAACACTGAAGCTTTCTTT. This translates into CASSRGMNTEAFF. Drawing the rest from reference TRBV7-3 and TRBJ1-1, the complete variable domain is GAGVSQTPSNKVTEKGKYVELRCDPISGHTALYWYRQSLGQGPEFLIYFQGTGAADDSGLPNDRFFAVRPEGSVSTLKIQRTERGDSAVYLCASSRGMNTEAFFGQGTRLTVV.

The chain couples TRBV7-9 to TRBJ2-3, with D maybe TRBD2 (6 bases). Trimming cost V 4 bases and J 2 bases, with 13 bases left between them. Germline lookup yields CDR1 SEHNR and CDR2 FQNEAQ (reference sequence). This CDR3 region has 15 residues. In DNA, the CDR3 is TGTGCCAGCAGCTCGGGGCGCGGGGCCACAGATACGCAGTATTTT. Translated: CASSSGRGATDTQYF.

The chain is built from TRBV29-1 and TRBJ2-6; D is unresolved. Germline V gene data show CDR1 as SQVTM and CDR2 as ANQGSEA. The CDR3 consists of 12 residues. The V end lost 3 bases, the J end lost 7 bases, and 7 bases lay between the germline ends. The CDR3, as DNA: TGCAGCGTTGAGGGTAGCGCCAACGTCCTGACTTTC. Translation: CSVEGSANVLTF.

The chain employs TRBV28 and TRBJ2-7; TRBD1 agrees at 9 bases. Germline V lookup: CDR1 MDHEN, CDR2 SYDVKM. V shed 3 bases and J 0 bases; nucleotides not matched to a gene: 3. The CDR3 sequence is 15 residues long. The CDR3 coding sequence is TGTGCCAGCAGTTTGACAGGGGGGCTCTCCTACGAGCAGTACTTC. Encoded protein: CASSLTGGLSYEQYF.

J is TRBJ1-5 and V is TRBV19, with 7 bases matching TRBD1. This CDR3 region has 16 residues. CDR1 is LNHDA and CDR2 is SQIVND in the germline V gene (reference sequence). J was trimmed by 4 bases and V by 6 bases; bases with no gene match: 12. The CDR3 region has the DNA TGTGCCAGTAGCCGATCCTCCGACAGGGATAATCAGCCCCAGCATTTT. Its protein product is CASSRSSDRDNQPQHF.

The V and J genes are TRBV9 and TRBJ1-2; the D is unclear. The CDR3 covers 14 residues. V gave up 0 bases and J gave up 4 bases, with 10 bases separating them. Germline assignment: CDR1 SGDLS and CDR2 YYNGEE. CDR3 region: CASSVDPEAYGYTF. CDR3 in DNA: TGTGCCAGCAGCGTAGATCCAGAAGCCTATGGCTACACCTTC.

The chain links TRBV6-1 to TRBJ1-3; a weak D match, TRBD1 (5 bases). The V gene's germline CDR1 is MNHNS and CDR2 SASEGT. The CDR3 spans 16 residues. Trimming cost V 2 bases and J 2 bases, with 13 bases left between them. CDR3 loop: CASSELRGLTGNTIYF. In DNA, the CDR3 is TGTGCCAGCAGTGAACTGAGGGGACTGACTGGAAACACCATATATTTT.

CDR3 in DNA: TGTGCCAGCAGCTTATTCTCAGGGGCTGCCGGGGAGCTGTTTTTT. Its protein is CASSLFSGAAGELFF. The gene calls are TRBV7-9 and TRBJ2-2; possible D gene TRBD1, 6 bases. V was shortened by 2 bases and J by 6 bases, with 13 bases between the two germline ends. Looked up from germline, CDR1 is SEHNR and CDR2 is FQNEAQ (reference sequence). This CDR3 has 15 residues.

The rearrangement joins TRBV2 to TRBJ2-1; 9 bases match TRBD2. After removal of 3 bases from V and 4 bases from J, the junction contained 4 bases not matched to a gene. The germline V gene encodes CDR1 SNHLY and CDR2 FYNNEI. This CDR3 is built from 15 residues. The CDR3 protein is CASSDRAGGYNEQFF. The CDR3 DNA reads TGTGCCAGCAGTGATCGAGCGGGGGGTTACAATGAGCAGTTCTTC.

V and J are TRBV7-9 and TRBJ2-7; TRBD2 matches 8 bases. With V trimmed by 5 bases and J by 4 bases, 1 base remained unmatched. The V gene's germline CDR1 is SEHNR and CDR2 FQNEAQ (reference sequence). The CDR3 consists of 12 residues. CDR3 loop: CASSERGYEQYF. The DNA for the CDR3 is TGTGCCAGCAGCGAGCGGGGGTACGAGCAGTACTTC.

This clone was observed a few times. The gene calls are TRBV28 and TRBJ2-6; D might be TRBD1 or TRBD2, each matching 5 bases. The V gene's germline CDR1 is MDHEN and CDR2 SYDVKM. The CDR3 extends over 15 amino acids. The V gene lost 11 bases and the J gene lost 0 bases, with 14 bases spanning the gap. The CDR3 here is CAARDVASGANVLTF. The DNA of the CDR3 is TGTGCCGCCCGGGACGTAGCCTCTGGGGCCAACGTCCTGACTTTC.